This TCR beta chain was profiled in a study of response to subunit inactivated influenza vaccine (dated 2018 in TCRdb). About the investigation overall: The study used deep quantitative T cell receptor repertoire profiling to track responses to a trivalent subunit inactivated influenza vaccine. The paper's findings and limits, for the study overall: The authors suggested that each seasonal influenza vaccination may recruit only a limited number of new T cells.

The germline V gene (reference sequence) provides CDR1 DFQATT and CDR2 SNEGSKA. The cysteine opens and the phenylalanine closes a CDR3 of 14 amino acids. The DNA shown is the 42-base CDR3, in frame from base 1. The junction shows trimming of 1 base on V and 6 bases on J, plus 13 bases between the germline ends. Note on this clonotype: The antigen it binds to is not known. The sample holds no much larger clone one base away, and base qualities are not on file.

Receptor libraries were prepared by RT-PCR. The run used an Illumina HiSeq 2500. Clones were called with MiXCR by TCRdb after fastp trimmed the public reads at Q25, and only in-frame beta chains were retained. When rows share a CDR3 protein, they turn into one entry using the most common DNA and genes. The sample contains approximately 500,000 distinct CDR3 sequences, approximately 15% of them found a single time. 11% of the sample rests with the top ten. This chain is built from TRBV20-1 and TRBJ1-5; the D gene assignment is ambiguous. The clonotype was recovered from a man aged 50 or older who received an inactivated influenza vaccine. Donor details come from another sample of the same person, matched by shared clones. The sample here was PBMCs from blood, taken 12 days after vaccination. The CDR3 reads CSARGQLVSQPQHF. At the DNA level, the sequence is TGCAGTGCTAGAGGCCAACTGGTTTCTCAGCCCCAGCATTTT.